This T cell receptor (beta chain) was recovered during a study of blood T cell repertoires in COVID-19. Overall study: Collection of acute and convalescent COVID-19 samples took place in the United States, Italy and Spain. The analysed material was cDNA or gDNA that came from T cells, B-cell-depleted T cells, or PBMCs.

Per the study methods: The authors estimated nucleated cell counts from reference gene primer amplification. Produced via immunoSEQ multiplex PCR; TCRdb's table is partial and in-frame only. That table is the source of V, J and clone size, and D and trimming were worked out from the DNA. Here the sample spans roughly 97,000 clones, over 75% being singletons. CDR1 and CDR2 (germline): SEHNR, FQNEAQ (reference sequence). Trimming took 2 bases from V and 10 from J, leaving 17 bases between them. CDR3 length: 14 amino acids. The specimen sequenced was peripheral blood. The chain recombines TRBV7-9 with TRBJ1-1; a possible D gene is TRBD1 (5 bases). This clonotype was sampled from a man in his fifties or sixties with acute or convalescent COVID-19. The CDR3 protein is CASSLRDSSVTAFF. The CDR3 DNA reads TGTGCCAGCAGCTTACGGGACTCCAGCGTCACAGCTTTCTTT.